This paragraph covers one T cell receptor beta chain sequence. Its antigen is unknown. This sample is drawn from a study of early T cells in non-severe SARS-CoV-2 infection. About the research overall: From unsorted whole blood, bulk RNA was sequenced, and the chains remained unpaired. General study points: Matching with VDJdb favored anti-spike CD8 responses (missing private and CD4 specificities).

Each CDR3 protein gets one entry after TCRdb re-called the 5' RACE reads with MiXCR. This table holds nearly 70,000 distinct CDR3 sequences, roughly 4.5% found once. Germline-derived CDR1 and CDR2 are SGHDN and FVKESK. The V end lost 3 bases, the J end lost 2 bases, and 12 bases lay between the germline ends. This CDR3 spans 15 amino acids. The sequence was collected from an adult who was a healthcare worker with PCR-confirmed SARS-CoV-2 infection or an uninfected control (not recorded which). The donor label of this sample is uncertain. The V and J genes are TRBV14 and TRBJ2-3, with no clear D. This specimen was whole blood, taken at baseline. CDR3 in amino acids: CASSQSNSFTDTQYF. The CDR3 region has the DNA TGTGCCAGCAGCCAGTCGAACAGTTTCACAGATACGCAGTATTTT.